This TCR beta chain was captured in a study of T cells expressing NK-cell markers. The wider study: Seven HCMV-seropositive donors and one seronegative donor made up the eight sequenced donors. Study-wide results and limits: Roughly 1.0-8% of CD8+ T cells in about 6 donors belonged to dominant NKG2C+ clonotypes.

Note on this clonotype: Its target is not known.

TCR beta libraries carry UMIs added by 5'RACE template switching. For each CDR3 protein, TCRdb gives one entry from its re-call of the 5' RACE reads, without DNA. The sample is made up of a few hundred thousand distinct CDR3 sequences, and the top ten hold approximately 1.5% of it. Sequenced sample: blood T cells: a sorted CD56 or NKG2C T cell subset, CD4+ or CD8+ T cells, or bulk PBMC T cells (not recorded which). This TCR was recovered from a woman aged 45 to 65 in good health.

This chain's CDR3 is CASSTGTGYNEKLFF. The chain joins TRBV5-1 to TRBJ1-4; TCRdb calls TRBD1, which cannot be checked without DNA. CDR1 SGHRS and CDR2 YFSETQ come from the germline V gene. The CDR3 spans 15 residues.